What follows describes a single T cell receptor beta chain. The entry originates in a study of blood T cell repertoires in COVID-19. For the study at large: From the United States, Italy and Spain came samples of acute and convalescent COVID-19. Sources were T cells, B-cell-depleted T cells, or PBMCs; the material itself was cDNA or gDNA.

In the authors' methods: Estimation of nucleated cell counts was performed using reference gene primer amplification. Clones were read by immunoSEQ multiplex PCR, and TCRdb kept only the in-frame ones, dropping some. V and J calls and clone size follow that table, whereas D and trimming were derived from the DNA. The sample has roughly 50,000 clones; about 77% are singletons. The V and J ends lost 3 bases and 4 bases respectively, with 6 bases between them. This CDR3 contains 12 residues. J is TRBJ1-2 and V is TRBV12-3 or TRBV12-4; D call uncertain. What was sequenced was peripheral blood. This receptor was obtained from a human donor with active or convalescent COVID-19. The donor label of this sample is uncertain. The CDR3 DNA sequence: TGTGCCAGCAGTTTCGGTTTCTATGGCTACACCTTC. Residues: CASSFGFYGYTF.